These 25 T cell receptor beta chains came from one sample sequenced in a study of T cells in Graves' hyperthyroidism and ophthalmopathy. Template material for amplifying TCR beta CDR3 regions consisted of RNA transcripts. The HTBI primer set was used in a first-round RT-PCR of the TCR CDR3. TCRdb passed the multiplex PCR reads through MiXCR, listing each CDR3 protein once. The sample has around 370,000 distinct CDR3 sequences, approximately 18% seen once. The specimen sequenced was blood. The receptors come from a man between 18 and 35 years old with Graves' ophthalmopathy.

This clonotype was seen only a few times. V usage is TRBV5-1 and J usage is TRBJ1-6; 7 positions match TRBD1. J was trimmed by 8 bases and V by 6 bases; bases with no gene match: 14. The CDR3 covers 16 residues. Looked up from germline, CDR1 is SGHRS and CDR2 is YFSETQ. CDR3 bases: TGCGCCAGCAAGCCCGCGGGAGGGGGCTTTGATTCACCCCTCCACTTT. Amino acid sequence: CASKPAGGGFDSPLHF.

This clonotype showed up many times. This CDR3 reads CSASRTESHGYTF. CDR3 sequence (DNA): TGCAGTGCTAGCCGCACAGAGAGTCATGGCTACACCTTC. V gene TRBV20-1 combines with J gene TRBJ1-2; D is uncertain. Germline CDR1 reads DFQATT; CDR2 reads SNEGSKA (reference sequence). The V gene lost 3 bases and the J gene lost 6 bases, with 14 bases spanning the gap. The CDR3 covers 13 residues.

This clonotype was observed many times. This chain uses TRBV20-1 with TRBJ1-5; 7 bases map to TRBD1. Trimming at V came to 5 bases and at J to 4 bases, leaving 11 bases not matched to a gene. Germline CDR1 is DFQATT and CDR2 is SNEGSKA (reference sequence). The CDR3 is made up of 15 amino acids. The CDR3 here is CSAADGTASNQPQHF. For the CDR3, the DNA is TGCAGTGCTGCCGATGGGACAGCCTCTAATCAGCCCCAGCATTTT.

This clonotype was detected only a few times. The chain links TRBV6-1 to TRBJ1-1; 7 nucleotides align to TRBD1. The length of the CDR3 is 14 residues. CDR1 is MNHNS, CDR2 SASEGT, per germline. The V and J ends lost 8 bases and 2 bases, in that order; junction bases with no gene match: 8. CDR3 region: CASCSTGLNTEAFF. CDR3 DNA: TGTGCCAGCTGCTCGACAGGGTTAAACACTGAAGCTTTCTTT.

The chain couples TRBV2 to TRBJ2-7; D call uncertain. The V gene's germline CDR1 is SNHLY and CDR2 FYNNEI. V lost 5 bases, J lost 6 bases, and 8 bases lay in between. The CDR3 loop spans 11 amino acids. The CDR3 nucleotides are TGTGCCAGCAGTACCCTGGGCGAGCAGTACTTC. Translation: CASSTLGEQYF.

The gene calls are TRBV5-6 and TRBJ1-2, with D uncertain. The CDR3 sequence is 14 residues long. V lost 0 bases and J lost 1, with 7 bases in between. Germline-derived CDR1 and CDR2 are SGHDT and YYEEEE. The DNA of the CDR3 is TGTGCCAGCAGCTTGGAAGGCAGTAACTATGGCTACACCTTC. Its translation is CASSLEGSNYGYTF.

J is TRBJ2-5 and V is TRBV5-1; D unresolved. Germline V gene data show CDR1 as SGHRS and CDR2 as YFSETQ. There are 14 residues in the CDR3. Trimming shortened V by 5 bases and J by 3 bases, and 14 bases separated the two germline ends. Here the CDR3 reads CASRPPALEETQYF. The CDR3 DNA follows: TGCGCCAGCAGGCCGCCGGCCCTTGAAGAGACCCAGTACTTC.

A few counts support this clonotype. Possible read error: a much larger clone is one base away. The chain carries TRBV9 and TRBJ1-1, with D unclear. This CDR3 has 12 residues. Trimming took off 0 bases at V and 3 bases at J, with 3 bases between the two ends. Germline CDR1 and CDR2: SGDLS and YYNGEE. The CDR3 region is CASSVDYTEAFF. The CDR3 DNA reads TGTGCCAGCAGCGTAGATTACACTGAAGCTTTCTTT.

The J gene is TRBJ2-3, the V gene TRBV7-9; a possible D gene is TRBD2 (5 bases). CDR3 length equals 16 residues. The germline CDR1 and CDR2 sequences are SEHNR and FQNEAQ (reference sequence). Between the trimmed V and J ends, which lost 4 bases and 1 base, there was a span of 15 bases. Written as DNA, the CDR3 is TGTGCCAGCAGCTCGCGCCCGGGGTTTGGCACAGATACGCAGTATTTT. This encodes CASSSRPGFGTDTQYF.

This clonotype appeared many times. The chain employs TRBV12-3 or TRBV12-4 and TRBJ1-1; 7 nucleotides line up with TRBD1. The CDR3 loop spans 16 amino acids. Unmatched junction bases numbered 10, after V lost 6 bases and J lost 0 bases. For the CDR3, the DNA is TGTGCCAGCAGGTACGACAGGGCCCCCATGAACACTGAAGCTTTCTTT. Translating it yields CASRYDRAPMNTEAFF.

V gene TRBV11-1 combines with J gene TRBJ2-5, with 9 bases identical to TRBD1. The junction had 8 bases not matched to a gene; V was cut back by 5 bases and J by 7 bases. The CDR3 is 14 residues long. The germline gives CDR1 SGHAT, CDR2 FQDESV (reference sequence). The CDR3 DNA follows: TGTGCCAGCAGCACGGACAGGGGCGGCGGGACCCAGTACTTC. Residues: CASSTDRGGGTQYF.

V is TRBV6-1 and J is TRBJ1-5; D is uncertain. This CDR3 is built from 14 residues. The ends were cut back, 2 bases at V and 5 bases at J, with 10 bases in the middle. The germline V gene has CDR1 MNHNS and CDR2 SASEGT. Written as DNA, the CDR3 is TGTGCCAGCAGTGAATTGGGGTTGTATCAGCCCCAGCATTTT. It codes for CASSELGLYQPQHF.

This clonotype was observed many times. The V and J genes are TRBV6-1 and TRBJ2-3; no definite D call. V lost 5 bases to trimming and J lost 4 bases, with 10 bases between them. Germline V gene data show CDR1 as MNHNS and CDR2 as SASEGT. The CDR3 consists of 13 residues. The CDR3 here is CASSYGLADTQYF. The CDR3, as DNA: TGTGCCAGCAGTTATGGGCTTGCAGATACGCAGTATTTT.

This clonotype was detected ten times or more. The chain is built from TRBV13 and TRBJ2-1; 11 bases agree with TRBD2. Trimming at V came to 5 bases and at J to 4 bases, leaving 7 bases not matched to a gene. The CDR3 is made up of 16 amino acids. CDR1 and CDR2 (germline): PRHDT, FYEKMQ (reference sequence). CDR3: CASSAGGLAEYNEQFF. CDR3 bases: TGTGCCAGCAGCGCGGGGGGACTAGCGGAATACAATGAGCAGTTCTTC.

The chain combines TRBV6-7 with TRBJ1-5; possibly TRBD1 for D (5 bases). Being an ORF, TRBV6-7 has a function that is uncertain. The CDR3 contains 14 residues. V was trimmed by 2 bases and J by 6 bases, leaving 11 bases between them. For the CDR3, the DNA is TGTGCCAGCAGTTACCCGCGGACAACTCAGCCCCAGCATTTT. Translation: CASSYPRTTQPQHF.

J is TRBJ2-7 and V is TRBV24-1; maybe TRBD1 (5 bases). CDR1 and CDR2 from the germline V gene are KGHDR and SFDVKD. The CDR3 totals 15 residues. V was cut by 2 bases and J by 1 base, with 11 bases left in between. The CDR3 DNA follows: TGTGCCACCAGTGATTCCTGGACACCTTCCTACGAGCAGTACTTC. Translating gives CATSDSWTPSYEQYF.

This sequence joins TRBV12-3 or TRBV12-4 and TRBJ2-1, with a tentative D call TRBD2 (6 bases). TRBJ2-7 explains the end of the DNA better; the J call may be wrong. The CDR3 extends over 14 amino acids. The CDR3 reads CASSFRGRTSEQYF. The CDR3 DNA sequence: TGTGCCAGCAGTTTTAGAGGGAGGACGTCTGAGCAGTACTTC.

J is TRBJ2-1 and V is TRBV3-1; possibly TRBD1 or TRBD2 for D (5 bases each). The CDR3 length is 15 residues. V was shortened by 3 bases and J by 8 bases, with 17 bases between the two germline ends. Germline V gene lookup returns CDR1 LGHDT and CDR2 YNNKEL (reference sequence). CDR3 protein: CASSHRDQGWYEQFF. The CDR3 DNA follows: TGTGCCAGCAGCCACCGGGACCAGGGTTGGTATGAGCAGTTCTTC.

This clonotype was observed at least ten times. The V call is TRBV27, the J call TRBJ2-5, with TRBD1 as a possible D gene (5 bases). CDR3 size: 14 residues. Trimming cost V 6 bases and J 1 base, with 12 bases left between them. Germline CDR1 is MNHEY and CDR2 is SMNVEV (reference sequence). This chain's CDR3 is CASRGRAVQETQYF. The CDR3 coding sequence is TGTGCCAGCAGGGGCAGGGCGGTCCAAGAGACCCAGTACTTC.

The CDR3 spells CSASPRAHEQYF. CDR3 bases: TGCAGTGCTAGTCCGAGGGCCCACGAGCAGTACTTC. The J gene is TRBJ2-7, the V gene TRBV20-1, with a tentative D call TRBD2 (5 bases). CDR1 is DFQATT and CDR2 is SNEGSKA in the germline V gene (reference sequence). The V end was cut by 3 bases, the J end by 5 bases, with 11 bases between. The CDR3 has 12 amino acids.

This rearrangement joins TRBV19 to TRBJ2-1; the match to TRBD2 covers 10 bases. Germline values: CDR1 LNHDA, CDR2 SQIVND (reference sequence). The CDR3 runs 16 residues. Losses at the gene ends were 1 base for V and 7 bases for J; bases not matched to a gene: 7. DNA of the CDR3: TGTGCCAGTAGTATAGGCAGCGGGGGGGTTAAAAATGAGCAGTTCTTC. Encoded protein: CASSIGSGGVKNEQFF.

A note on this clonotype: A read error is possible here, since a much larger clone lies one base away. The chain is built from TRBV10-3 and TRBJ1-2; D may be TRBD1 (5 bases). CDR1 ENHRY and CDR2 SYGVKD come from the germline V gene. This CDR3 contains 11 residues. The CDR3 loop reads CTTGATKGYTF. The DNA for the CDR3 is TGTACCACCGGGGCCACAAAGGGCTACACCTTC.

The rearrangement joins TRBV12-3 or TRBV12-4 to TRBJ2-7; 12 bases map to TRBD1. The CDR3 sequence is 14 residues long. V dropped 5 bases and J dropped 7; count of bases not matched to a gene: 6. Written as DNA, the CDR3 is TGTGCCAGCAGTCTCGGGACAGGGGGCGATGAGCAGTACTTC. Amino acids: CASSLGTGGDEQYF.

The chain employs TRBV12-5 and TRBJ2-1; TRBD1 matches 7 bases. J gave up 2 bases and V 5 bases, and 12 bases lay outside the gene matches. The CDR3 is 17 residues long. The germline gives CDR1 LGHNT, CDR2 FRNRAP. CDR3 coding DNA: TGTGCTAGTGGTCCCCCCGGCAGGGGGAACACCTACAATGAGCAGTTCTTC. Translating gives CASGPPGRGNTYNEQFF.

V is TRBV18 and J is TRBJ2-5, with 11 nucleotides matching TRBD2. This CDR3 has 16 residues. CDR1 is KGHSH and CDR2 is LQKENI in the germline V gene. V trimming: 6 bases; J trimming: 2 bases; junction bases outside the gene matches: 8. The CDR3, as DNA: TGTGCCAGCTCGCTCTCTAGCGGGGGGATACAAGAGACCCAGTACTTC. This translates into CASSLSSGGIQETQYF. The full variable domain, its missing parts supplied by reference TRBV18 and TRBJ2-5, is NAGVMQNPRHLVRRRGQEARLRCSPMKGHSHVYWYRQLPEEGLKFMVYLQKENIIDESGMPKERFSAEFPKEGPSILRIQQVVRGDSAAYFCASSLSSGGIQETQYFGPGTRLLVL.